The entry below gives a single T cell receptor (beta chain) sequence along with its context. Its specificity is unknown. This sample stems from a study of cytotoxic CD8 clonotypes in ibrutinib-treated CLL. Overall study findings and caveats: Clonality rose at ibrutinib response and fell back toward baseline at progression. Sampling times, which were not matched between the groups, differed between sustained-remission patients and progressing patients. Public clonotypes, an uncommon group, contracted or remained stable on treatment.

Sequencing used immunoSEQ multiplex PCR; TCRdb keeps in-frame clones, though not all of them. The top ten hold approximately 27% of the sample, which has 130,000 or so clones, roughly 77% seen once. The sequenced sample was PBMCs, obtained after 12 months of ibrutinib treatment. This clonotype was obtained from a human donor with chronic lymphocytic leukemia.

The CDR3: CAWTGQGGQPQHF. The CDR3 nucleotides read TGTGCCTGGACTGGACAGGGGGGCCAGCCCCAGCATTTT. This chain links TRBV30 with TRBJ1-5; 10 bases are shared with TRBD1. V lost 4 bases to trimming and J lost 7 bases; unmatched junction nucleotides: 4. From germline, CDR1 is GTSNPN and CDR2 SVGIG (reference sequence). This CDR3 has 13 amino acids.